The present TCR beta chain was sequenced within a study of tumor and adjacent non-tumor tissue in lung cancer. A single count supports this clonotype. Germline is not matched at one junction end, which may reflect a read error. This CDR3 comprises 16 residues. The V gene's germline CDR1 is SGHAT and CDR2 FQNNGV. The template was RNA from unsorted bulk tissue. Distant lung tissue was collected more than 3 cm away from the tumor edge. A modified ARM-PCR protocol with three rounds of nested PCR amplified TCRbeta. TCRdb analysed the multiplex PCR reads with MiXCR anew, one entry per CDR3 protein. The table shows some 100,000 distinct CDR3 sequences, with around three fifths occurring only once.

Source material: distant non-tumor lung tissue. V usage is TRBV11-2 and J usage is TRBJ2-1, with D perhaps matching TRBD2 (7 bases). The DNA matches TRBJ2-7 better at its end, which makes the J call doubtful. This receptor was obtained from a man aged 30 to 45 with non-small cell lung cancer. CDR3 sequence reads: CASSLARGQTYNEQYF. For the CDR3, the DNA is TGTGCAAGCAGCTTAGCGCGGGGGCAGACCTACAATGAGCAGTACTTC.